Listed here are 21 T cell receptor beta chains from one sample, sequenced in a study of blood T cell repertoires in COVID-19. Assay: immunoSEQ multiplex PCR; the TCRdb copy retains only in-frame clones and omits some. This table holds about 95,000 clones, 81% found once. Material: peripheral blood. All receptors derive from a man older than 75 with active or convalescent COVID-19.

The rearrangement uses TRBV29-1 and TRBJ2-7; D gene ambiguous. V was cut by 3 bases and J by 3 bases, with 6 bases left in between. Germline V gene lookup returns CDR1 SQVTM and CDR2 ANQGSEA. The CDR3 loop spans 11 amino acids. The CDR3 is CSVEVGYEQYF. In DNA form, the CDR3 reads TGCAGCGTTGAGGTCGGCTACGAGCAGTACTTC.

The chain uses TRBV4-1 and TRBJ1-4; 10 bases are a match to TRBD1. The junction had 3 bases not matched to a gene; V was cut back by 4 bases and J by 7 bases. CDR1 is MGHRA and CDR2 is YSYEKL in the germline V gene. The CDR3 covers 14 residues. This chain's CDR3 is CASSPGQGTEKLFF. For the CDR3, the DNA is TGCGCCAGCAGCCCGGGACAGGGGACTGAAAAACTGTTTTTT.

J is TRBJ2-7 and V is TRBV5-8; D perhaps matches TRBD2 (6 bases). The V end was cut by 4 bases, the J end by 4 bases, with 15 bases between. Germline lookup yields CDR1 SGHTS and CDR2 YDEGEE. This CDR3 has 14 amino acids. CDR3 in amino acids: CASSQRDFLYEQYF. DNA for the CDR3: TGTGCCAGCAGCCAACGGGACTTCCTGTACGAGCAGTACTTC.

V is TRBV20-1 and J is TRBJ1-3; 7 bases match TRBD1. The V gene's germline CDR1 is DFQATT and CDR2 SNEGSKA (reference sequence). The CDR3 runs 14 residues. Trimming took 3 bases from V and 6 from J; bases not matched to a gene: 8. The CDR3 DNA follows: TGCAGTGCTAGTGCTTGGCAGGGGGAAAACACCATATATTTT. It codes for CSASAWQGENTIYF.

This chain uses TRBV5-8 with TRBJ1-2, with D uncertain. With 2 bases removed from V and 4 bases from J, the gap between germline ends came to 18 bases. Germline assignment: CDR1 SGHTS and CDR2 YDEGEE. The CDR3 totals 16 residues. Here the CDR3 DNA reads TGTGCCAGCAGCTTCAGAGAACGAATTCTAGCCTATGGCTACACCTTC. It translates to CASSFRERILAYGYTF.

This rearrangement joins TRBV10-2 to TRBJ1-2, with TRBD1 identical over 7 bases. Germline CDR1 is WSHSY and CDR2 is SAAADI. V was clipped by 7 bases and J by 3 bases; unmatched bases: 8. The CDR3 consists of 14 residues. CDR3 in DNA: TGCGCCAGCACCAGACAGGGTTCTCACTATGGCTACACCTTC. It is translated as CASTRQGSHYGYTF.

The chain employs TRBV7-8 and TRBJ2-5; D perhaps matches TRBD2 (6 bases). Trimming left V 2 bases short and J 4 bases short, with 14 bases between. The CDR3 covers 15 residues. The germline gives CDR1 SGHVS, CDR2 FQNEAQ. The CDR3 is CASSLPLGGRETQYF. The CDR3 bases are TGTGCCAGCAGCTTACCGTTGGGGGGTCGAGAGACCCAGTACTTC.

This clone was seen a few times. This rearrangement joins TRBV4-1 to TRBJ2-1; D uncertain. Germline-derived CDR1 and CDR2 are MGHRA and YSYEKL. This CDR3 contains 14 residues. V was clipped by 3 bases and J by 0 bases, with 6 bases between them. CDR3 amino acids: CASSHPNSYNEQFF. CDR3 coding DNA: TGCGCCAGCAGCCACCCTAACTCCTACAATGAGCAGTTCTTC.

This clone has only one observation. The rearrangement joins TRBV30 to TRBJ1-4, with D perhaps TRBD1 (6 bases). This CDR3 region has 15 residues. CDR1 and CDR2 (germline): GTSNPN, SVGIG (reference sequence). Trimming pared 0 bases from V and 3 bases from J, leaving 11 bases between. The CDR3 DNA reads as TGTGCCTGGAGTGTACGAACAGGGTCTAATGAAAAACTGTTTTTT. The encoded protein is CAWSVRTGSNEKLFF.

This clone has just a few counts. The chain carries TRBV11-2 and TRBJ2-1; 8 bases are shared with TRBD2. The trim removed 0 bases at V and 10 bases at J, leaving 5 bases unmatched. This CDR3 is built from 14 residues. In germline, CDR1 is SGHAT, CDR2 FQNNGV. The CDR3: CASSLEAGVTEQFF. The DNA of the CDR3 is TGTGCCAGCAGCTTAGAAGCGGGGGTTACCGAGCAGTTCTTC.

This chain links TRBV28 with TRBJ2-7, with D maybe TRBD1 (5 bases). Germline V gene lookup returns CDR1 MDHEN and CDR2 SYDVKM. There are 14 residues in the CDR3. V lost 3 bases, J lost 1 base, and 10 bases lay in between. In nucleotides, the CDR3 is TGTGCCAGCAGTTTTGTTGGGGCGTCCTACGAGCAGTACTTC. It yields the protein CASSFVGASYEQYF.

The rearrangement joins TRBV11-2 to TRBJ1-1; D unclear. CDR3 length: 11 amino acids. Between the trimmed V and J ends, which lost 3 bases and 6 bases, there was a span of 5 bases. CDR1 and CDR2 from the germline V gene are SGHAT and FQNNGV. The CDR3 sequence is CASSFVSEAFF. For the CDR3, the DNA is TGTGCCAGCAGCTTTGTATCTGAAGCTTTCTTT.

The V gene is TRBV28, the J gene TRBJ1-2; 10 nucleotides align to TRBD1. The germline gives CDR1 MDHEN, CDR2 SYDVKM. This CDR3 is built from 15 residues. J gave up 8 bases and V 7 bases, and 13 bases lay outside the gene matches. Here the CDR3 reads CASTLLDRGHGGYTF. DNA of the CDR3: TGTGCCAGCACCCTACTCGACAGGGGGCACGGGGGCTACACCTTC.

The gene calls are TRBV5-1 and TRBJ2-3; the D gene is possibly TRBD2 (7 bases). This CDR3 has 15 amino acids. Trimming pared 3 bases from V and 5 bases from J, leaving 16 bases between. Per germline, CDR1 SGHRS and CDR2 YFSETQ. CDR3 DNA sequence: TGCGCCAGCAGCTGGAACGGGGGGCCCGAAGATACGCAGTATTTT. Protein product: CASSWNGGPEDTQYF.

This clone showed up just a few times. This chain links TRBV4-1 with TRBJ1-1; D gene uncertain. The V end lost 0 bases, the J end lost 10 bases, and 6 bases lay between the germline ends. Germline-derived CDR1 and CDR2 are MGHRA and YSYEKL. The CDR3 length is 11 residues. CDR3 bases: TGCGCCAGCAGCCAAGATTTTCGAGCTTTCTTT. This codes for CASSQDFRAFF.

This chain uses TRBV5-1 with TRBJ2-4, with a possible D match to TRBD2 (5 bases). This CDR3 region has 16 residues. V lost 0 bases and J 5 bases, leaving 15 bases between the germline ends. CDR1 and CDR2 from the germline V gene are SGHRS and YFSETQ. CDR3 DNA: TGCGCCAGCAGCTTGGTAGGGAGAGGAATCGAAAACATTCAGTACTTC. Residues: CASSLVGRGIENIQYF. Together with reference TRBV5-1 and TRBJ2-4, the CDR3 gives the full variable domain: KAGVTQTPRYLIKTRGQQVTLSCSPISGHRSVSWYQQTPGQGLQFLFEYFSETQRNKGNFPGRFSGRQFSNSRSEMNVSTLELGDSALYLCASSLVGRGIENIQYFGAGTRLSVL.

The rearrangement uses TRBV5-5 and TRBJ2-3; no clear D gene. The CDR3 has 13 amino acids. V was shortened by 2 bases and J by 5 bases, with 9 bases between the two germline ends. CDR1 and CDR2 from the germline V gene are SGHKS and YYEKEE (reference sequence). This CDR3 is CASSFEAGDTQYF. The CDR3 DNA reads TGTGCCAGCAGCTTCGAGGCTGGAGATACGCAGTATTTT.

This clone was counted only a few times. CDR3 coding DNA: TGTGCCAGCAGTCTAATGGGACAGACTCTACCCTCCTACGAGCAGTACTTC. Translating it yields CASSLMGQTLPSYEQYF. The gene calls are TRBV28 and TRBJ2-7, with 7 bases fitting TRBD1. This CDR3 spans 17 amino acids. The J segment lost 0 bases and the V segment lost 5 bases, leaving 13 bases of the junction unmatched. CDR1 is MDHEN, CDR2 SYDVKM, per germline.

The chain is built from TRBV18 and TRBJ2-1; 9 bases match TRBD2. Germline lookup yields CDR1 KGHSH and CDR2 LQKENI. This CDR3 has 16 amino acids. V lost 1 base to trimming and J lost 7 bases; unmatched junction nucleotides: 8. CDR3 sequence: CASSPRRQRGVNEQFF. The CDR3 DNA reads TGTGCCAGCTCACCACGCCGGCAGCGGGGGGTTAATGAGCAGTTCTTC.

The rearrangement uses TRBV12-3 or TRBV12-4 and TRBJ1-2; D remains ambiguous. Trimming took 3 bases from V and 8 from J, leaving 7 bases between them. The length of the CDR3 is 11 residues. CDR3 loop: CASSFGAGYTF. DNA of the CDR3: TGTGCCAGCAGTTTCGGTGCGGGCTACACCTTC.

V gene TRBV7-2 combines with J gene TRBJ1-2; D remains unclear. CDR1 and CDR2 from the germline V gene are SGHTA and FQGNSA. The CDR3 is 14 amino acids. V lost 5 bases and J 4 bases, leaving 14 bases between the germline ends. The DNA for the CDR3 is TGTGCCAGCAGCGGACTTCGGGGTGGCTATGGCTACACCTTC. Translating it yields CASSGLRGGYGYTF.